Listed below are T cell receptor beta chains from one sample, sequenced in a study of cytomegalovirus exposure and HLA in healthy donors. Measured with immunoSEQ multiplex PCR; TCRdb has only the in-frame clones, and not every one. The table lists over 200,000 clones, around 90% of them singletons. The sequencing sample was made of PBMCs. The receptors were gathered from a woman between 18 and 30 years old in good health and CMV-seronegative. The CDR3 runs from the conserved cysteine through the conserved F or W. The D gene is left open where the match is weak. Clone sizes are given selectively: once, few, many, or a class where the clone is expanded.

abundance,d_gene,j_gene,v_gene,CDR3nt,CDR3aa
.,.,TRBJ2-4,TRBV28,TGTGCCAGCAGTCTCGACACCAGGGACATTCAGTACTTC,CASSLDTRDIQYF
.,TRBD1,TRBJ1-1,TRBV5-1,TGCGCCAGCAGCAGGACAGGGCGGGGGCTGTTGGAAGCTTTCTTT,CASSRTGRGLLEAFF
.,TRBD2,TRBJ2-7,TRBV19,TGTGCCAGTAGTATCGGGACTAGCGGGAGCCGGGACTACGAGCAGTACTTC,CASSIGTSGSRDYEQYF
.,.,TRBJ2-7,TRBV19,TGTGCCAGTAGTATAGGGGACTCCCCATTATACGAGCAGTACTTC,CASSIGDSPLYEQYF
.,.,TRBJ1-4,TRBV30,TGTGCCTGGAGCAGGGTGGGTGAAAAACTGTTTTTT,CAWSRVGEKLFF
.,TRBD2,TRBJ2-7,TRBV11-2,TGTGCCAGCAGCTTACCCCCTCCGACTAGCGGGAGGCTGTACGAGCAGTACTTC,CASSLPPPTSGRLYEQYF
.,TRBD2,TRBJ2-7,TRBV2,TGTGCCAGCGATCCTGGGGGCGGGAGGAAAAACGAGCAGTACTTC,CASDPGGGRKNEQYF
.,.,TRBJ2-1,TRBV7-3,TGTGCCAGCAGCTTAATCACGGGTGAGCAGTTCTTC,CASSLITGEQFF
.,.,TRBJ1-5,TRBV19,TGTGCCAGTCTCTCGGCAGGAAATAGCAATCAGCCCCAGCATTTT,CASLSAGNSNQPQHF
.,.,TRBJ2-5,TRBV11-1,TGTGCCAGCAGCCGTAGCGGCAAAGAGACCCAGTACTTC,CASSRSGKETQYF
.,.,TRBJ2-3,TRBV7-9,TGTGCCAGCAAAGCTGCTAGCACAGATACGCAGTATTTT,CASKAASTDTQYF
.,TRBD1,TRBJ1-5,TRBV19,TGTGCCAGTGTAGGGACAGACAATCAGCCCCAGCATTTT,CASVGTDNQPQHF
.,TRBD2,TRBJ2-1,TRBV29-1,TGCAGCGTAAAAACTAGCGGGAGCGTGAATGAGCAGTTCTTC,CSVKTSGSVNEQFF
.,.,TRBJ2-1,TRBV15,TGTGCCACCAGCAGAGTTGGGACTCACTCCTACAATGAGCAGTTCTTC,CATSRVGTHSYNEQFF
.,.,TRBJ2-3,TRBV7-2,TGTGCCAGCAGCTTGGGTCTAGGTATCACAGATACGCAGTATTTT,CASSLGLGITDTQYF
few,.,TRBJ1-1,TRBV30,TGTGCCTGGAGTTGGACTCTTACTGAAGCTTTCTTT,CAWSWTLTEAFF
.,.,TRBJ1-1,TRBV6-5,TGTGCCAGCAGTTCGACAGGAAACACTGAAGCTTTCTTT,CASSSTGNTEAFF
.,.,TRBJ2-5,TRBV28,TGTGCCAGCAGTTTATGGTCCGGGAAGCAAGAGACCCAGTACTTC,CASSLWSGKQETQYF
.,TRBD1,TRBJ2-7,TRBV5-6,TGTGCCAGCAGCTTATTGCCGGGACAGGGGGACTCCGAGCAGTACTTC,CASSLLPGQGDSEQYF
.,.,TRBJ1-1,TRBV27,TGTGCCAGCAGCCCCCGCCCAGGGAACACTGAAGCTTTCTTT,CASSPRPGNTEAFF
.,.,TRBJ1-1,TRBV2,TGTGCCAGCAGTGAAGTAACGGGGAGTATAACTGAAGCTTTCTTT,CASSEVTGSITEAFF
once,TRBD2,TRBJ2-4,TRBV6-1,TGTGCCAGCAGTGAAGGAAGCGGGGGGTGGGAAAACATTCAGTACTTC,CASSEGSGGWENIQYF
.,.,TRBJ2-3,TRBV4-2,TGTGCCAGCAGCCAAGAGGCAGGGGAACCAGATACGCAGTATTTT,CASSQEAGEPDTQYF
few,TRBD2,TRBJ2-7,TRBV14,TGTGCCAGCAGCCTTAGCGGGAATGGCTACGAGCAGTACTTC,CASSLSGNGYEQYF
.,.,TRBJ2-1,TRBV6-5,TGTGCCAGCAGTTCCCCGGGAGTCTCCTACAATGAGCAGTTCTTC,CASSSPGVSYNEQFF
.,TRBD1,TRBJ1-2,TRBV28,TGTGCCAGCAGTCCTCGAGACAGGGCTGGCTACACCTTC,CASSPRDRAGYTF
.,.,TRBJ1-5,TRBV4-2,TGTGCCAGCAGCCAAGATAGGCAGGGATCCAATCAGCCCCAGCATTTT,CASSQDRQGSNQPQHF
.,.,TRBJ1-5,TRBV28,TGTGCCAGCAGTTTAGCCGGGACAATTCTTCAGCCCCAGCATTTT,CASSLAGTILQPQHF
once,TRBD1,TRBJ2-7,TRBV19,TGTGCCAGTAGTAGCCGGGACAGATACTACGAGCAGTACTTC,CASSSRDRYYEQYF
.,.,TRBJ2-7,TRBV27,TGTGCCAGCAGTTTCGCGGGGTTACTCTACGAGCAGTACTTC,CASSFAGLLYEQYF
.,.,TRBJ2-7,TRBV4-1,TGCGCCAGCAGCCAAGTGAGAGGGTTGGACGAGCAGTACTTC,CASSQVRGLDEQYF
.,TRBD1,TRBJ2-1,TRBV5-1,TGCGCCAGCAGCCCGCTGACAGGGGGCGGCCACAATGAGCAGTTCTTC,CASSPLTGGGHNEQFF
.,TRBD2,TRBJ2-1,TRBV7-6,TGTGCCAGCAGCTTACGGGAGGGCAATGAGCAGTTCTTC,CASSLREGNEQFF
.,TRBD1,TRBJ2-5,TRBV9,TGTGCCAGCAGCCCAGGGACAGGTGTCCCCCAAGAGACCCAGTACTTC,CASSPGTGVPQETQYF
.,.,TRBJ2-6,TRBV4-2,TGTGCCAGCAGCCAAGTCACGTCTCCCGGGGGGGCCAACGTCCTGACTTTC,CASSQVTSPGGANVLTF
.,TRBD1,TRBJ1-1,TRBV5-1,TGCGCCAGCAGCTTGTCCGGGACAGGGGGCCGGGACACTGAAGCTTTCTTT,CASSLSGTGGRDTEAFF
.,.,TRBJ1-1,TRBV6-1,TGTGCCAGCCGCAGGGAAACTGAAGCTTTCTTT,CASRRETEAFF
.,.,TRBJ2-5,TRBV11-2,TGTGCCAGCAGCCCGACCGGACTCATAGAGGAGACCCAGTACTTC,CASSPTGLIEETQYF
.,TRBD2,TRBJ2-1,TRBV29-1,TGCAGCGTTAATAGCGGGAGGACTAACAATGAGCAGTTCTTC,CSVNSGRTNNEQFF
few,.,TRBJ2-1,TRBV9,TGTGCCAGCAGCGTAAACAGCCTTGAGCAGTTCTTC,CASSVNSLEQFF
.,TRBD1,TRBJ2-4,TRBV5-6,TGTGCCAGCAGCTTGGGGACAGGGAAAAACATTCAGTACTTC,CASSLGTGKNIQYF
.,.,TRBJ2-5,TRBV2,TGTGCCAGCAGTTATCAAGAGACCCAGTACTTC,CASSYQETQYF
.,.,TRBJ2-1,TRBV4-1,TGCGCCAGCAGCCAAGATCAAGCGGGCAATGAGCAGTTCTTC,CASSQDQAGNEQFF
.,TRBD1,TRBJ2-3,TRBV2,TGTGCCAGCACGTTCGAGACAGGGGTACCCAGCCGCACAGATACGCAGTATTTT,CASTFETGVPSRTDTQYF
.,TRBD1,TRBJ1-2,TRBV6-5,TGTGCCAGCAAGACAGGGCGGGCTGGCTACACCTTC,CASKTGRAGYTF
.,.,TRBJ1-1,TRBV6-5,TGTGCCAGCAGTTACTCTGAGCTGAACACTGAAGCTTTCTTT,CASSYSELNTEAFF
.,.,TRBJ1-1,TRBV30,TGTGCCTGGAGGGAACTAGTTAACGTGAACACTGAAGCTTTCTTT,CAWRELVNVNTEAFF
.,.,TRBJ2-2,TRBV27,TGTGCCAGCAGTTTTTCCGGGGCGAACACCGGGGAGCTGTTTTTT,CASSFSGANTGELFF
.,.,TRBJ1-1,TRBV7-8,TGTGCCAGCGTCATACTAGAAGGGGGCACTGAAGCTTTCTTT,CASVILEGGTEAFF
.,TRBD2,TRBJ2-2,TRBV27,TGTGCCAGCAGTTCTGCGGGAGTAGTAACCGGGGAGCTGTTTTTT,CASSSAGVVTGELFF
.,.,TRBJ2-7,TRBV20-1,TGCAGTGCTAGAGGTCCCCGGGAGCAGTACTTC,CSARGPREQYF
.,.,TRBJ2-1,TRBV27,TGTGCCAGCAGTTTATCGGGGCAGGGGTGGTGGGATGAGCAGTTCTTC,CASSLSGQGWWDEQFF
.,TRBD1,TRBJ1-5,TRBV19,TGTGCCAGTAGCCTTTTCCTTGGACAGGATGGCAATCAGCCCCAGCATTTT,CASSLFLGQDGNQPQHF
.,TRBD2,TRBJ2-7,TRBV7-9,TGTGCCAGCAGGGGGGGGAGGGATCGCGAGCAGTACTTC,CASRGGRDREQYF
.,.,TRBJ1-1,TRBV2,TGTGCCAGCAGGGATCCACAGGGAAACATGAACACTGAAGCTTTCTTT,CASRDPQGNMNTEAFF
.,.,TRBJ2-1,TRBV2,TGTGCCAGCAGTAACGGGAGTTCCTACAATGAGCAGTTCTTC,CASSNGSSYNEQFF
.,.,TRBJ2-3,TRBV5-4,TGTGCCAGCAGCTTGTTCGGGAGTGGCGCAGATACGCAGTATTTT,CASSLFGSGADTQYF
few,.,TRBJ1-2,TRBV5-1,TGCGCCAGCAGCTTGGAACTGGCTAACTATGGCTACACCTTC,CASSLELANYGYTF
.,TRBD2,TRBJ2-1,TRBV28,TGTGCCAGCAGTCCCGGTAGCGGGAGCTCCTACAATGAGCAGTTCTTC,CASSPGSGSSYNEQFF